This T cell receptor beta chain was obtained from a study of blood T cell repertoires in COVID-19. In the original analysis: Amplification of reference gene primers was used by the study to estimate nucleated cell counts. The data were produced by immunoSEQ multiplex PCR, yet TCRdb's version contains in-frame clones alone and is incomplete. V and J calls and clone size come straight from that table; D and trimming were deduced from the DNA. The sample includes tens of thousands of clones, about 85% of them seen just once. Germline CDR1 LGHDT, CDR2 YNNKEL (reference sequence). Trimming left V 6 bases short and J 0 bases short, with 11 bases between. The CDR3 is 14 amino acids.

Sequencing was performed on peripheral blood. The receptor's source is a human donor with acute or convalescent COVID-19. The donor label of this sample is uncertain. This sequence joins TRBV3-1 (or the pseudogene TRBV3-2) and TRBJ1-1, with D tentatively TRBD1 (6 bases). Here the CDR3 DNA reads TGTGCCAGCAGGATCCAGGGGATGAACACTGAAGCTTTCTTT. Its protein product is CASRIQGMNTEAFF.